These 27 T cell receptor beta chains came from one sample sequenced in a study of cytomegalovirus exposure and HLA in healthy donors. It was with 60 Vbeta and 13 Jbeta primers that the PCR ran. TCRdb's table, derived via immunoSEQ multiplex PCR, lists solely in-frame clones and lacks some. This table has approximately 88,000 clones, 75% to 85% appearing once. Sequenced sample: PBMCs. Receptors originate from a man aged 18 to 30 in good health and CMV-seronegative.

The V call is TRBV5-1, the J call TRBJ2-1; D remains unclear. The CDR3 runs 12 residues. Looked up from germline, CDR1 is SGHRS and CDR2 is YFSETQ. V was pared by 1 base and J by 6 bases, with 5 bases between. The CDR3 region has the DNA TGCGCCAGCAGCTTGTCCAGCAATGAGCAGTTCTTC. Translation: CASSLSSNEQFF.

The chain carries TRBV6-1 and TRBJ2-7; D possibly corresponds to TRBD1 (6 bases). Trimming took off 2 bases at V and 2 bases at J, with 13 bases between the two ends. There are 15 residues in the CDR3. CDR1 MNHNS and CDR2 SASEGT come from the germline V gene. This CDR3 is CASSERQDRAYEQYF. CDR3 bases: TGTGCCAGCAGTGAACGACAGGATCGGGCCTACGAGCAGTACTTC.

The genes are TRBV19 and TRBJ2-5; the D gene is possibly TRBD1 (5 bases). Germline lookup yields CDR1 LNHDA and CDR2 SQIVND (reference sequence). V dropped 5 bases and J dropped 5 bases, with 12 bases sitting between them. This CDR3 contains 13 residues. DNA for the CDR3: TGTGCCAGTAGTTCGACAGTCGTCGAGACCCAGTACTTC. This translates into CASSSTVVETQYF.

V usage is TRBV27 and J usage is TRBJ1-5, with no clear D. Germline-derived CDR1 and CDR2 are MNHEY and SMNVEV (reference sequence). V lost 2 bases to trimming and J lost 0 bases, with 5 bases between them. The CDR3 extends over 14 amino acids. This CDR3 is CASSLTSSNQPQHF. The CDR3 nucleotides read TGTGCCAGCAGTTTAACGAGTAGCAATCAGCCCCAGCATTTT.

This chain connects TRBV19 to TRBJ1-1; D may be TRBD1 (6 bases). Germline lookup yields CDR1 LNHDA and CDR2 SQIVND (reference sequence). The V gene lost 8 bases and the J gene lost 11 bases, with 12 bases spanning the gap. The CDR3 consists of 10 residues. CDR3 nucleotide sequence: TGTGCCAGTGGGGGGGGCACGGCTTTCTTT. Residues: CASGGGTAFF.

The gene calls are TRBV18 and TRBJ1-1, with TRBD1 as a possible D gene (6 bases). Germline CDR1 KGHSH, CDR2 LQKENI. Trimming removed 6 bases from V and 1 base from J, with 18 bases in between. This CDR3 is 16 amino acids long. The CDR3 DNA follows: TGTGCCAGCTCCCTACGCGGGGGGCTCGGGAACACTGAAGCTTTCTTT. This codes for CASSLRGGLGNTEAFF. Using reference TRBV18 and TRBJ1-1 for the parts outside the CDR3, the full variable domain is NAGVMQNPRHLVRRRGQEARLRCSPMKGHSHVYWYRQLPEEGLKFMVYLQKENIIDESGMPKERFSAEFPKEGPSILRIQQVVRGDSAAYFCASSLRGGLGNTEAFFGQGTRLTVV.

DNA of the CDR3: TGTGCCAGCAGCTTACTAGGGGACAATCAGCCCCAGCATTTT. This translates into CASSLLGDNQPQHF. The gene calls are TRBV7-9 and TRBJ1-5; D possibly corresponds to TRBD1 (5 bases). Germline values: CDR1 SEHNR, CDR2 FQNEAQ (reference sequence). The ends were cut back, 2 bases at V and 3 bases at J, with 8 bases in the middle. The CDR3 contains 14 residues.

The chain joins TRBV4-1 to TRBJ1-4; the match to TRBD1 covers 7 bases. Per germline, CDR1 MGHRA and CDR2 YSYEKL. The V and J ends lost 4 bases and 0 bases, in that order; junction bases with no gene match: 5. The CDR3 is 16 amino acids. CDR3 in DNA: TGCGCCAGCAGCCGTGGGACAGACTCAACTAATGAAAAACTGTTTTTT. This translates into CASSRGTDSTNEKLFF.

DNA of the CDR3: TGTGCCAGCAGTTACTCGACTGATCTCTATGGCTACACCTTC. This codes for CASSYSTDLYGYTF. This chain uses TRBV6-6 with TRBJ1-2; no clear D. The CDR3 contains 14 residues. V was pared by 0 bases and J by 4 bases, with 9 bases between. CDR1 and CDR2 (germline): MNHNY, SVGAGI (reference sequence).

Worth noting for this clone: A read error may produce the germline difference seen at one junction end. The V and J genes are TRBV5-1 and TRBJ2-3; D gene uncertain. The CDR3 sequence is 15 residues long. CDR1 and CDR2 (germline): SGHRS, YFSETQ. CDR3 DNA sequence: TGCGCCAGCAGCTTGGGCACTCTACGTACAGAAACGCAGTATTTT. This encodes CASSLGTLRTETQYF.

This clone was detected a few times. The rearrangement uses TRBV6-5 and TRBJ1-2, with TRBD1 matching over 9 bases. Losses at the gene ends were 2 bases for V and 8 bases for J; bases not matched to a gene: 9. The CDR3 has 15 amino acids. Germline CDR1 MNHEY, CDR2 SVGAGI. CDR3 sequence: CASSYHQTGGSGYTF. CDR3 sequence (DNA): TGTGCCAGCAGTTACCACCAAACAGGGGGCAGCGGCTACACCTTC.

This clone appeared once. CDR3 coding DNA: TGTGCCAGCAGCCCCAACTACCAAAGCACAGATACGCAGTATTTT. Encoded protein: CASSPNYQSTDTQYF. The chain carries TRBV7-2 and TRBJ2-3; the D is unclear. The V end was cut by 5 bases, the J end by 0 bases, with 12 bases between. This CDR3 contains 15 residues. Per germline, CDR1 SGHTA and CDR2 FQGNSA.

This clone was found a few times. The genes are TRBV18 and TRBJ2-5, with 12 bases fitting TRBD1. Losses at the gene ends were 6 bases for V and 5 bases for J; bases not matched to a gene: 4. CDR3 length equals 14 residues. Germline V gene sequence: CDR1 KGHSH, CDR2 LQKENI. This CDR3 reads CASSGQGAVETQYF. CDR3 sequence (DNA): TGTGCCAGCTCGGGACAGGGGGCAGTCGAGACCCAGTACTTC. Complete variable domain (other parts from reference TRBV18 and TRBJ2-5): NAGVMQNPRHLVRRRGQEARLRCSPMKGHSHVYWYRQLPEEGLKFMVYLQKENIIDESGMPKERFSAEFPKEGPSILRIQQVVRGDSAAYFCASSGQGAVETQYFGPGTRLLVL.

V and J are TRBV11-2 and TRBJ2-5, with a weak D call TRBD2 (5 bases). This CDR3 comprises 15 residues. Germline CDR1 and CDR2: SGHAT and FQNNGV. The V gene lost 2 bases and the J gene lost 0 bases, with 10 bases spanning the gap. CDR3 region: CASSLRGQDQETQYF. The CDR3 DNA sequence: TGTGCCAGCAGCTTAAGAGGGCAGGACCAAGAGACCCAGTACTTC.

V and J are TRBV5-6 and TRBJ2-5, with D possibly TRBD2 on 6 matching bases. Near its end, the DNA agrees better with TRBJ2-7, so the J call may be wrong. This CDR3 has 14 amino acids. CDR1 and CDR2 (germline): SGHDT, YYEEEE. The CDR3, as DNA: TGTGCCAGCAGCTTGCCTGGGGGGAGGAACGAGCAGTACTTC. Protein sequence: CASSLPGGRNEQYF.

The V call is TRBV5-1, the J call TRBJ1-5, with TRBD1 matching 9 bases. Germline V gene data show CDR1 as SGHRS and CDR2 as YFSETQ. The J segment lost 2 bases and the V segment lost 0 bases, leaving 15 bases of the junction unmatched. The CDR3 runs 20 residues. The CDR3 loop is CASSLARDRDVIYGNQPQHF. For the CDR3, the DNA is TGCGCCAGCAGCTTGGCCAGGGACAGGGATGTCATTTACGGCAATCAGCCCCAGCATTTT.

This clone occurred once. The chain uses TRBV7-9 and TRBJ1-5; D might be TRBD1 (6 bases). Trimming cost V 1 base and J 3 bases, with 7 bases left between them. This CDR3 is 14 amino acids long. Germline CDR1 reads SEHNR; CDR2 reads FQNEAQ (reference sequence). The CDR3 DNA reads as TGTGCCAGCAGCTTAGGGACAGCCAATCAGCCCCAGCATTTT. As protein: CASSLGTANQPQHF.

This clone was found a few times. The V and J genes are TRBV2 and TRBJ2-3, with TRBD2 matching 7 bases. The CDR3 is made up of 14 amino acids. Germline CDR1 and CDR2: SNHLY and FYNNEI. V shed 8 bases and J 4 bases; nucleotides not matched to a gene: 9. CDR3 amino acids: CASLKGGGADTQYF. The CDR3 region has the DNA TGTGCCAGCCTCAAAGGTGGGGGGGCAGATACGCAGTATTTT.

The chain recombines TRBV28 with TRBJ2-5; D gene ambiguous. Germline loops: CDR1 MDHEN, CDR2 SYDVKM. The CDR3 is made up of 10 amino acids. The ends were cut back, 5 bases at V and 5 bases at J, with 3 bases in the middle. CDR3 nucleotides: TGTGCCAGCAGTAGCGAGACCCAGTACTTC. Translated, it gives CASSSETQYF. The full variable domain, completed using reference TRBV28 and TRBJ2-5, is DVKVTQSSRYLVKRTGEKVFLECVQDMDHENMFWYRQDPGLGLRLIYFSYDVKMKEKGDIPEGYSVSREKKERFSLILESASTNQTSMYLCASSSETQYFGPGTRLLVL.

The rearrangement uses TRBV6-5 and TRBJ2-2, with TRBD2 identical over 12 bases. Germline V gene sequence: CDR1 MNHEY, CDR2 SVGAGI. This CDR3 region has 14 residues. V lost 8 bases and J lost 4; bases outside the gene matches: 2. CDR3 amino acids: CASRLAGVTGELFF. CDR3 DNA: TGTGCCAGCCGACTAGCGGGGGTCACCGGGGAGCTGTTTTTT.

The chain links TRBV5-1 to TRBJ1-1; D is perhaps TRBD1 (6 bases). This CDR3 spans 18 amino acids. V gave up 0 bases and J gave up 0 bases, with 18 bases separating them. Germline-derived CDR1 and CDR2 are SGHRS and YFSETQ. The CDR3 protein is CASSLGWGQGLVNTEAFF. In DNA, the CDR3 is TGCGCCAGCAGCTTGGGGTGGGGGCAGGGGCTAGTGAACACTGAAGCTTTCTTT.

This clone was seen once. The gene calls are TRBV2 and TRBJ2-6; D is undetermined. Germline lookup yields CDR1 SNHLY and CDR2 FYNNEI. The V end was cut by 5 bases, the J end by 2 bases, with 13 bases between. CDR3 length: 16 amino acids. The DNA for the CDR3 is TGTGCCAGCAGTTTCAGGCCTCAAACTGGGGCCAACGTCCTGACTTTC. Its translation: CASSFRPQTGANVLTF.

Only a few counts were recorded for this clone. J is TRBJ1-5 and V is TRBV4-1; D remains unclear. The V gene's germline CDR1 is MGHRA and CDR2 YSYEKL. V gave up 1 base and J gave up 6 bases, with 13 bases separating them. CDR3 size: 15 residues. DNA of the CDR3: TGCGCCAGCAGCCAAGGTCTTGCAGTAACTCAGCCCCAGCATTTT. Its protein is CASSQGLAVTQPQHF.

CDR3 in DNA: TGTGCCAGCAGCGCAGGGGGTTTCACTGAAGCTTTCTTT. It specifies CASSAGGFTEAFF. The chain has TRBV6-1 and TRBJ1-1; 7 bases align to TRBD1. In germline, CDR1 is MNHNS, CDR2 SASEGT. V lost 6 bases to trimming and J lost 4 bases; unmatched junction nucleotides: 5. The CDR3 is 13 residues long.

The chain has TRBV10-1 and TRBJ2-7; 7 bases are shared with TRBD1. V shed 4 bases and J 6 bases; nucleotides not matched to a gene: 3. This CDR3 contains 12 residues. Germline V gene sequence: CDR1 WNHNN, CDR2 SYGVQD (reference sequence). CDR3 protein: CASSADRAEQYF. The DNA of the CDR3 is TGCGCCAGCAGTGCTGACAGGGCCGAGCAGTACTTC.

V usage is TRBV7-8 and J usage is TRBJ2-5; 8 bases are a match to TRBD1. Trimming removed 5 bases from V and 5 bases from J; junction bases left unmatched: 10. CDR3 size: 15 residues. Looked up from germline, CDR1 is SGHVS and CDR2 is FQNEAQ. CDR3 sequence reads: CASSHRQGPSETQYF. CDR3 coding DNA: TGTGCCAGCAGCCACCGACAGGGGCCGTCGGAGACCCAGTACTTC.

The J gene is TRBJ1-4, the V gene TRBV7-9; D gene unclear. Trimming shortened V by 5 bases and J by 7 bases, and 14 bases separated the two germline ends. The CDR3 loop spans 14 amino acids. Germline-derived CDR1 and CDR2 are SEHNR and FQNEAQ (reference sequence). The CDR3, as DNA: TGTGCCAGCAGCCGTGGGGAGGCGGGTGAAAAACTGTTTTTT. As protein: CASSRGEAGEKLFF.